The rows below give T cell receptor beta chains drawn from one sample of a study of Ad26.COV2.S vaccination and SARS-CoV-2 variants. Data came from immunoSEQ multiplex PCR; TCRdb stores just in-frame clones and leaves some out. Of roughly 140,000 clones in the sample, 86% were seen once. Here the sequenced sample was peripheral blood, taken after recovery from COVID-19. These receptor sequences come from a human donor who had recovered from COVID-19. Each CDR3 is given with its conserved first and last residue.

V: TRBV7-8; J: TRBJ2-5; CDR3: CASSFSVFGTAGETQYF
V: TRBV18; J: TRBJ2-5; CDR3: CASQTSVQETQYF
V: TRBV7-9; J: TRBJ2-1; CDR3: CASALPGSYNEQFF
V: TRBV4-3; J: TRBJ2-1; CDR3: CASSQGSSGGSEQFF
V: TRBV4-1; J: TRBJ2-1; CDR3: CASSPTILAGGPNEQFF
V: TRBV13; J: TRBJ2-3; CDR3: CASSFEQGGGTQYF
V: TRBV2; J: TRBJ1-2; CDR3: CASSPDVNYGYTF
V: TRBV6-5; J: TRBJ1-3; CDR3: CASSRRGSGNTIYF
V: TRBV6-5; J: TRBJ2-7; CDR3: CASSYGGPYEQYF
V: TRBV9; J: TRBJ1-4; CDR3: CASSAGGTNEKLFF
V: TRBV7-2; J: TRBJ2-7; CDR3: CASSLSGGFYEQYF
V: TRBV5-1; J: TRBJ1-1; CDR3: CASSEGRENTEAFF
V: TRBV7-2; J: TRBJ1-1; CDR3: CASTGLLLNTEAFF
V: TRBV4-3; J: TRBJ2-7; CDR3: CASSQGRGSYEQYF
V: TRBV6-5; J: TRBJ1-2; CDR3: CASRTIQGANYGYTF
V: TRBV7-8; J: TRBJ1-2; CDR3: CASSSRTGADYGYTF
V: TRBV7-8; J: TRBJ1-1; CDR3: CASSLVDTGNLNTEAFF
V: TRBV13; J: TRBJ1-1; CDR3: CASSWTGGGSYTEAFF
V: TRBV5-1; J: TRBJ1-6; CDR3: CASSAGPRDRGVNSPLHF
V: TRBV6-5; J: TRBJ1-5; CDR3: CASSQSLSNQPQHF
V: TRBV3-1/TRBV3-2; J: TRBJ2-5; CDR3: CASSRAGDGEETQYF
V: TRBV2; J: TRBJ2-6; CDR3: CASSEDSTGANVLTF
V: TRBV6-1; J: TRBJ2-3; CDR3: CASSEILGASTDTQYF
V: TRBV7-2; J: TRBJ2-2; CDR3: CASSNRDRVPGELFF
V: TRBV30; J: TRBJ1-1; CDR3: CAWSLPGEGATEAFF
V: TRBV29-1; J: TRBJ2-2; CDR3: CSARIGGSGELFF
V: TRBV7-8; J: TRBJ2-3; CDR3: CASSLRGRVTDTQYF
V: TRBV19; J: TRBJ2-1; CDR3: CASRGLMLGTGGYNEQFF
V: TRBV6-2/TRBV6-3; J: TRBJ2-7; CDR3: CASSYTKKTSTPYEQYF
V: TRBV6-5; J: TRBJ1-2; CDR3: CASSRDASRGYTF
V: TRBV6-2/TRBV6-3; J: TRBJ1-6; CDR3: CASSPADLRVYNSPLHF
V: TRBV30; J: TRBJ2-2; CDR3: CAWLWPPTGELFF
V: TRBV2; J: TRBJ2-3; CDR3: CASSVGIAGGLGTQYF
V: TRBV19; J: TRBJ2-2; CDR3: CASKQGARNTGELFF
V: TRBV20-1; J: TRBJ2-7; CDR3: CSARAGFEQYF
V: TRBV3-1/TRBV3-2; J: TRBJ1-1; CDR3: CASSRREINTEAFF
V: TRBV4-1; J: TRBJ1-1; CDR3: CASSQIRGTEAFF
V: TRBV5-4; J: TRBJ2-2; CDR3: CASGVDTGELFF
V: TRBV15; J: TRBJ1-3; CDR3: CATSRVDTYSGNTIYF
V: TRBV7-9; J: TRBJ1-1; CDR3: CASSLEGGTEAFF
V: TRBV5-4; J: TRBJ1-2; CDR3: CASSSPNLYGYTF
V: TRBV7-6; J: TRBJ2-2; CDR3: CASSPDGGELFF
V: TRBV27; J: TRBJ1-5; CDR3: CARNSVRHHSNQPQHF